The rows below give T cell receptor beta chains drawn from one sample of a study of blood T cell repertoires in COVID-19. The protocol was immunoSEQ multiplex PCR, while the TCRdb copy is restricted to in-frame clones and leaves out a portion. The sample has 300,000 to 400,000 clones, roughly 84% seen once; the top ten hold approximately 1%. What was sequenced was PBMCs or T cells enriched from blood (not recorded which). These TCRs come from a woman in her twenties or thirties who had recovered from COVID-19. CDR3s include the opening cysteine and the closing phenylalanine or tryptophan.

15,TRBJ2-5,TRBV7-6,CASSSEGGVTETQYF
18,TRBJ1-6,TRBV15,CATSTRGRGAPLDSPLHF
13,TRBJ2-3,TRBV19,CASQDRSTDTQYF
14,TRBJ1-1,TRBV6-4,CASRGTGRDTEAFF
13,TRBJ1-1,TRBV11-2,CASSLGGNTEAFF
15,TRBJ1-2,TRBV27,CASSLEGRVHYGYTF
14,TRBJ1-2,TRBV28,CASSQGGVNYGYTF
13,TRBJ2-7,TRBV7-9,CASSLVGTYEQYF
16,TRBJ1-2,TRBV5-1,CASSLGGQGGSYGYTF
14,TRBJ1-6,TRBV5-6,CASSPDRAGSPLHF
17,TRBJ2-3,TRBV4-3,CASSQEPPSGGINTQYF
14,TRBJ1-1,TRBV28,CASSSTGARTEAFF
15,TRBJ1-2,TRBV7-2,CASSLQGGRMYGYTF
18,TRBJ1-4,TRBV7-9,CASSLGLQGITTNEKLFF
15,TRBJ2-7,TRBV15,CATSKDREGLVEQYF
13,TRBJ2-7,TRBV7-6,CASSLARGSEQYF
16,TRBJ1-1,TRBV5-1,CASRSYGGDLSTEAFF
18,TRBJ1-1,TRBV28,CASSFGPVGGELNTEAFF
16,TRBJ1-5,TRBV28,CASSLTRGWGNQPQHF
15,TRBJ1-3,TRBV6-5,CASSYLQGAGNTIYF
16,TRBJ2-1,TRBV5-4,CASSLELAGANNEQFF
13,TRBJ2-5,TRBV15,CATSRVGGETQYF
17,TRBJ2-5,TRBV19,CASSMGTGWSQRETQYF
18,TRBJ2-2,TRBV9,CASSPKLAGGPRTGELFF
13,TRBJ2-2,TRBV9,CASSPRSTGELFF
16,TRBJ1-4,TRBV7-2,CASSLVGDWRDEKLFF
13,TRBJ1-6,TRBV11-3,CASSIRTGSPLHF
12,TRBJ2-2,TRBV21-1,CASSNSNGELFF
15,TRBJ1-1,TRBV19,CASSTWDRGITEAFF
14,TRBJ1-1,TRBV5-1,CASSPDRPNTEAFF
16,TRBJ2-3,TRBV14,CASSQAGTLSTDTQYF
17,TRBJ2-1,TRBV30,CAWSNLAGGKNPREQFF
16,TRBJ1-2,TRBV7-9,CASSLIRDRVIYGYTF
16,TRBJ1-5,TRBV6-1,CASSAGGGYSNQPQHF
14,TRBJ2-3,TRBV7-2,CASSLALRGDTQYF
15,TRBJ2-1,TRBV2,CASGSGGLSYNEQFF
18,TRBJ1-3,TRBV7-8,CASTLRDRTLWGGNTIYF
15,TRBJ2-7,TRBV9,CASSVDLDSFYEQYF
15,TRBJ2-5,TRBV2,CASSPRTGGGETQYF
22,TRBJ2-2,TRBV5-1,CASSLDRTRAVLASPNTGELFF
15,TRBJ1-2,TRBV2,CASSDGGDRSYGYTF
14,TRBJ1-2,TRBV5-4,CASSLTGSSGGYTF
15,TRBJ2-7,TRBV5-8,CASSSPGQGSGEQYF
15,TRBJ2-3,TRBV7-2,CASSSQGLGADTQYF
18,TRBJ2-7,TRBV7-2,CASSLVGSGGTGSAEQYF
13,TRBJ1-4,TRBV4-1,CASSQNRDRKLFF
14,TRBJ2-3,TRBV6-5,CASSDPPGADTQYF
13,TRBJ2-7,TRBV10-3,CAISTPGGYEQYF
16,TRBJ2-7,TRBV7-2,CASSLNTRGVSYEQYF
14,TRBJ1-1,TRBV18,CASSLGGLNTEAFF
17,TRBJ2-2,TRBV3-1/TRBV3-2,CASSQGAGAQDTGELFF
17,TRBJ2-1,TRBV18,CASSLGLAGGTYNEQFF
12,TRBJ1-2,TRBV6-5,CASSSDRGGYTF
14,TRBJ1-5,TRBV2,CASSDPEWNQPQHF
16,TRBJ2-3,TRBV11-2,CASSLVMSGGRDTQYF